Shown below are 26 T cell receptor beta chains from a single sample sequenced in a study of cytomegalovirus exposure and HLA in healthy donors. The assay was immunoSEQ multiplex PCR, and TCRdb's table has in-frame clones only and misses some. The sample gives 150,000 to 200,000 clones, 86% of which show up once; roughly 2.6% is in the top ten. The sample taken for sequencing was PBMCs. All receptors come from a man aged 18 to 29 in good health and CMV-seropositive.

The chain is built from TRBV5-6 and TRBJ1-1; 8 bases fit TRBD1. This CDR3 contains 12 residues. The junction had 6 bases not matched to a gene; V was cut back by 5 bases and J by 9 bases. The V gene's germline CDR1 is SGHDT and CDR2 YYEEEE. The CDR3 spells CASRLGQGKAFF. For the CDR3, the DNA is TGTGCCAGCAGATTAGGACAGGGTAAAGCTTTCTTT.

This clone was counted a single time. The chain links TRBV14 to TRBJ2-2; 12 bases line up with TRBD2. V shed 0 bases, J shed 7 bases, and the junction held 9 bases outside the gene matches. Germline V gene lookup returns CDR1 SGHDN and CDR2 FVKESK. CDR3 length equals 18 residues. The CDR3 sequence is CASSQDNLAGGPIGELFF. The CDR3 DNA reads TGTGCCAGCAGCCAAGATAACCTAGCGGGGGGGCCCATCGGGGAGCTGTTTTTT.

There are a few counts of this clone. This chain joins TRBV6-6 and TRBJ1-5; TRBD1 aligns across 7 bases. J lost 3 bases, V lost 5 bases, and 4 bases had no gene match. CDR1 and CDR2 (germline): MNHNY, SVGAGI (reference sequence). This CDR3 region has 14 residues. The CDR3 is CASSAGTANQPQHF. The CDR3 DNA reads TGTGCCAGCAGTGCCGGGACAGCCAATCAGCCCCAGCATTTT.

The chain combines TRBV7-2 with TRBJ2-1, with TRBD2 identical over 7 bases. The junction had 4 bases not matched to a gene; V was cut back by 5 bases and J by 6 bases. The CDR3 is 13 residues long. Germline CDR1 and CDR2: SGHTA and FQGNSA. Written as DNA, the CDR3 is TGTGCCAGCAGCCCCCGGACTAGCAATGAGCAGTTCTTC. This translates into CASSPRTSNEQFF.

This clone has only a few counts. V usage is TRBV4-2 and J usage is TRBJ2-1; 9 nucleotides match TRBD2. This CDR3 is built from 16 residues. V dropped 0 bases and J dropped 6; count of bases not matched to a gene: 6. CDR1 and CDR2 from the germline V gene are LGHNA and YNFKEQ. The CDR3 protein is CASSQDGGLAGNEQFF. In nucleotides, the CDR3 is TGTGCCAGCAGCCAAGATGGGGGACTAGCTGGCAATGAGCAGTTCTTC.

The CDR3, as DNA: TGTGCCACTTCGAACTTGTACGAGCAGTACTTC. It encodes CATSNLYEQYF. This chain connects TRBV19 to TRBJ2-7; D unresolved. The ends were cut back, 10 bases at V and 4 bases at J, with 11 bases in the middle. The CDR3 totals 11 residues. Germline values: CDR1 LNHDA, CDR2 SQIVND (reference sequence).

V is TRBV6-6 and J is TRBJ2-3, with no clear D. The germline gives CDR1 MNHNY, CDR2 SVGAGI (reference sequence). This CDR3 has 12 amino acids. Trimming took 3 bases from V and 6 from J, leaving 7 bases between them. The CDR3 DNA reads as TGTGCCAGCAGTTATTTAGCTGATACGCAGTATTTT. This sequence encodes CASSYLADTQYF.

This chain uses TRBV21-1 with TRBJ1-3. TRBV21-1 is a recognized pseudogene. CDR3 length: 14 residues. The CDR3 is CASDAKRSGNTIYF. The CDR3 DNA sequence: TGTGCCAGCGATGCTAAGCGTTCTGGAAACACCATATATTTT.

The chain uses TRBV27 and TRBJ2-1; 9 bases map to TRBD2. The CDR3 length is 14 residues. The ends lost 5 bases at V and 8 bases at J; junction bases unmatched: 7. Germline assignment: CDR1 MNHEY and CDR2 SMNVEV (reference sequence). The CDR3, as DNA: TGTGCCAGCAGTCCCGGGACTAGCTTCCATGAGCAGTTCTTC. Residues: CASSPGTSFHEQFF.

This rearrangement joins TRBV19 to TRBJ2-2, with 12 bases fitting TRBD2. Trimming took 7 bases from V and 4 from J; bases not matched to a gene: 10. CDR1 and CDR2 (germline): LNHDA, SQIVND (reference sequence). CDR3 length: 17 residues. The CDR3 is CASTVTSGGWGTGELFF. CDR3 DNA: TGTGCCAGTACAGTGACTAGCGGGGGCTGGGGCACCGGGGAGCTGTTTTTT.

The gene calls are TRBV7-2 and TRBJ1-5, with D possibly TRBD1 on 5 matching bases. The germline V and J ends were trimmed by 6 bases and 5 bases, with 17 bases remaining between them. The length of the CDR3 is 15 residues. CDR1 is SGHTA and CDR2 is FQGNSA in the germline V gene. CDR3 bases: TGTGCCAGCAGGGGAACCACAGCGGGGGATCAGCCCCAGCATTTT. Translated: CASRGTTAGDQPQHF.

The V call is TRBV5-1, the J call TRBJ1-1, with D tentatively TRBD1 (6 bases). This CDR3 has 15 residues. Trimming left V 1 base short and J 0 bases short, with 10 bases between. CDR1 and CDR2 (germline): SGHRS, YFSETQ. The CDR3 reads CASSLTGYMNTEAFF. CDR3 DNA sequence: TGCGCCAGCAGCTTGACAGGGTACATGAACACTGAAGCTTTCTTT.

On this clone: An end of the junction does not agree with germline; a read error may underlie this. The rearrangement uses TRBV7-7 and TRBJ1-1; D is unclear. This CDR3 comprises 13 residues. Germline V lookup: CDR1 SSHAT, CDR2 FNYEAQ (reference sequence). The CDR3 sequence is CASSRSLDTEAFF. Here the CDR3 DNA reads TGTGCTAGCAGCCGGAGCCTCGACACTGAAGCTTTCTTT.

The chain uses TRBV28 and TRBJ2-7, with D possibly TRBD1 on 5 matching bases. Germline V gene lookup returns CDR1 MDHEN and CDR2 SYDVKM. The CDR3 has 14 amino acids. The V end lost 3 bases, the J end lost 5 bases, and 14 bases lay between the germline ends. CDR3 residues: CASSLLTAVNEQYF. The CDR3 DNA reads TGTGCCAGCAGTTTGTTGACAGCCGTGAACGAGCAGTACTTC.

The chain carries TRBV19 and TRBJ2-7, with 10 bases fitting TRBD2. Unmatched junction bases numbered 9, after V lost 7 bases and J lost 0 bases. Germline CDR1 and CDR2: LNHDA and SQIVND (reference sequence). The CDR3 is made up of 16 amino acids. In DNA, the CDR3 is TGTGCCAGTAAAGCTAGCGGGGGCTCTAGCTCCTACGAGCAGTACTTC. Translation gives CASKASGGSSSYEQYF.

The rearrangement uses TRBV7-2 and TRBJ1-2; D remains ambiguous. The CDR3 loop spans 13 amino acids. V was shortened by 5 bases and J by 5 bases, with 12 bases between the two germline ends. The V gene's germline CDR1 is SGHTA and CDR2 FQGNSA. As DNA, the CDR3 is TGTGCCAGCAGCGGTGCAGTTTCATATGGCTACACCTTC. It yields the protein CASSGAVSYGYTF.

The chain recombines TRBV7-9 with TRBJ2-2; a weak D match, TRBD1 (5 bases). In germline, CDR1 is SEHNR, CDR2 FQNEAQ (reference sequence). Trimming removed 4 bases from V and 6 bases from J, with 21 bases in between. CDR3 length equals 17 residues. CDR3 bases: TGTGCCAGCAGCTCAGAATACGCTGTAGGGGTGGCCGGGGAGCTGTTTTTT. Amino acids: CASSSEYAVGVAGELFF.

V and J are TRBV5-1 and TRBJ1-1, with 8 bases fitting TRBD1. Germline V gene data show CDR1 as SGHRS and CDR2 as YFSETQ. The trim removed 4 bases at V and 6 bases at J, leaving 11 bases unmatched. The CDR3 sequence is 15 residues long. Here the CDR3 DNA reads TGCGCCAGCAGCCCTCGCGGACAGGGAACGGCTGAAGCTTTCTTT. It specifies CASSPRGQGTAEAFF.

The genes are TRBV5-1 and TRBJ2-7; TRBD2 aligns across 14 bases. The germline V gene has CDR1 SGHRS and CDR2 YFSETQ. With 3 bases clipped from V and 4 bases from J, the junction kept 3 bases outside the gene matches. There are 15 residues in the CDR3. CDR3 sequence: CASSWGLAGAYEQYF. The CDR3 region has the DNA TGCGCCAGCAGCTGGGGACTAGCGGGAGCGTACGAGCAGTACTTC.

The chain recombines TRBV29-1 with TRBJ2-3, with 9 bases matching TRBD1. Germline values: CDR1 SQVTM, CDR2 ANQGSEA. The CDR3 spans 14 residues. Trimming removed 4 bases from V and 4 bases from J; junction bases left unmatched: 6. In DNA, the CDR3 is TGCAGCGTTGCCGGGACAGGGAGTTCAGATACGCAGTATTTT. This encodes CSVAGTGSSDTQYF.

The chain is built from TRBV7-2 and TRBJ1-1; the D is unclear. The length of the CDR3 is 13 residues. CDR1 and CDR2 (germline): SGHTA, FQGNSA. V was pared by 5 bases and J by 0 bases, with 7 bases between. In DNA, the CDR3 is TGTGCCAGCAGCCCAGGCCTGAACACTGAAGCTTTCTTT. Encoded protein: CASSPGLNTEAFF.

The chain carries TRBV27 and TRBJ2-1; 7 nucleotides align to TRBD1. The CDR3 consists of 14 residues. V shed 3 bases, J shed 7 bases, and the junction held 6 bases outside the gene matches. Germline V gives CDR1 MNHEY, CDR2 SMNVEV (reference sequence). The CDR3, as DNA: TGTGCCAGCAGTTTCGGGACAGCAGAAAATGAGCAGTTCTTC. Its protein product is CASSFGTAENEQFF.

The J gene is TRBJ1-4, the V gene TRBV7-9; the D gene is possibly TRBD1 (5 bases). Trimming removed 5 bases at V and 4 bases at J, with 14 bases between. The CDR3 is made up of 15 amino acids. Germline lookup yields CDR1 SEHNR and CDR2 FQNEAQ (reference sequence). As DNA, the CDR3 is TGTGCCAGCAGCCCAGCGGGACGGAGTAATGAAAAACTGTTTTTT. Residues: CASSPAGRSNEKLFF.

The chain has TRBV6-5 and TRBJ2-3, with 7 positions matching TRBD2. CDR3 size: 15 residues. The germline V gene encodes CDR1 MNHEY and CDR2 SVGAGI. The V segment lost 5 bases and the J segment 3 bases; nucleotides outside the gene matches: 8. CDR3 sequence (DNA): TGTGCCAGCAGTACAACCGGGACTAAGACAGATACGCAGTATTTT. This sequence encodes CASSTTGTKTDTQYF.

This sequence joins TRBV28 and TRBJ2-1; TRBD2 agrees at 16 bases. J gave up 13 bases and V 3 bases, and 12 bases lay outside the gene matches. CDR1 and CDR2 from the germline V gene are MDHEN and SYDVKM. This CDR3 region has 17 residues. CDR3 coding DNA: TGTGCCAGCAGTTTGACCCTACCGGGACTAGCGGGGGGGCCTCAGTTCTTC. Encoded protein: CASSLTLPGLAGGPQFF.

The chain has TRBV27 and TRBJ2-2; 9 positions agree with TRBD1. Per the germline V gene, CDR1 is MNHEY and CDR2 is SMNVEV (reference sequence). Trimming at V came to 5 bases and at J to 5 bases, leaving 12 bases not matched to a gene. The CDR3 length is 17 residues. CDR3 amino acids: CASSIPRDREKTGELFF. The DNA of the CDR3 is TGTGCCAGCAGTATTCCCCGGGACAGGGAAAAAACCGGGGAGCTGTTTTTT.